These 12 T cell receptor beta chains were sequenced from one sample in a study of shared clonotypes between healthy human individuals (dated by TCRdb to the early 2020s). Library creation used the immunoSEQ multiplex PCR assay. Drawn from immuneACCESS, this table holds only the in-frame rearrangements with V and J called that TCRdb kept. Clones are partly lost; checked studies trace under half to an unresolved V gene and leave the rest unexplained. The sample contains 2 million to 3 million clones, more than 80% of them found a single time. In total, the top ten clones hold more than 0.12% of the sample. The sample consisted of naive CD4+ T cells sorted from blood. The cell subset or site label here, explained by the study, means: CD45RA+ positively selected. The receptors derive from a man aged 18 to 35 in good health.

The chain uses TRBV6-5 and TRBJ2-1; 10 bases are a match to TRBD2. This CDR3 region has 12 residues. The junction had 7 bases not matched to a gene; V was cut back by 6 bases and J by 14 bases. Germline V CDR1 and CDR2: MNHEY, SVGAGI. CDR3 region: CASSSLAGVKFF. As DNA, the CDR3 is TGTGCCAGCAGCTCCCTAGCGGGAGTAAAGTTCTTC.

This sequence joins TRBV6-5 and TRBJ1-6, with 8 bases aligning to TRBD1. In germline, CDR1 is MNHEY, CDR2 SVGAGI. The V segment lost 2 bases and the J segment 6 bases; nucleotides outside the gene matches: 6. This CDR3 has 16 residues. The CDR3 here is CASSYTGGGGNSPLHF. Here the CDR3 DNA reads TGTGCCAGCAGTTACACAGGGGGGGGAGGTAATTCACCCCTCCACTTT.

The rearrangement uses TRBV6-5 and TRBJ1-2; no clear D gene. Deletions cut 4 bases from V and 6 bases from J, with 9 bases between. This CDR3 contains 12 residues. Germline CDR1 and CDR2: MNHEY and SVGAGI. The CDR3 here is CASSSRINGYTF. The CDR3, as DNA: TGTGCCAGCAGTTCCCGGATTAATGGCTACACCTTC.

The J gene is TRBJ2-7, the V gene TRBV7-2; 9 bases align to TRBD1. V shed 4 bases, J shed 3 bases, and the junction held 7 bases outside the gene matches. Germline V gene lookup returns CDR1 SGHTA and CDR2 FQGNSA. The CDR3 consists of 15 residues. CDR3 DNA sequence: TGTGCCAGCAGCTCGCCGGGACAGGGCATCTACGAGCAGTACTTC. It translates to CASSSPGQGIYEQYF. The variable domain in full, completed from reference TRBV7-2 and TRBJ2-7, reads GAGVSQSPSNKVTEKGKDVELRCDPISGHTALYWYRQSLGQGLEFLIYFQGNSAPDKSGLPSDRFSAERTGGSVSTLTIQRTQQEDSAVYLCASSSPGQGIYEQYFGPGTRLTVT.

The chain uses TRBV27 and TRBJ1-4; D gene unclear. Germline V gives CDR1 MNHEY, CDR2 SMNVEV (reference sequence). V lost 5 bases and J 7 bases, leaving 11 bases between the germline ends. The CDR3 runs to 13 residues. DNA for the CDR3: TGTGCCAGCAGTCCCCTCACCGGTGAAAAACTGTTTTTT. This codes for CASSPLTGEKLFF.

This clone was detected only once. The V gene is TRBV30, the J gene TRBJ2-2; D uncertain. The CDR3 sequence is 14 residues long. From germline, CDR1 is GTSNPN and CDR2 SVGIG (reference sequence). The V end lost 4 bases, the J end lost 3 bases, and 12 bases lay between the germline ends. The CDR3 protein is CAWKWEVYTGELFF. In DNA form, the CDR3 reads TGTGCCTGGAAATGGGAAGTTTACACCGGGGAGCTGTTTTTT. Filled out from reference TRBV30 and TRBJ2-2, the complete variable domain reads SQTIHQWPATLVQPVGSPLSLECTVEGTSNPNLYWYRQAAGRGLQLLFYSVGIGQISSEVPQNLSASRPQDRQFILSSKKLLLSDSGFYLCAWKWEVYTGELFFGEGSRLTVL.

This chain uses TRBV25-1 with TRBJ1-6, with D possibly matching TRBD1 (6 bases). V lost 6 bases and J lost 3, with 9 bases in between. Looked up from germline, CDR1 is MGHDK and CDR2 is SYGVNS. The CDR3 loop spans 14 amino acids. The CDR3 sequence: CASRGAVYNSPLHF. The CDR3 coding sequence is TGTGCCAGCAGGGGGGCAGTCTATAATTCACCCCTCCACTTT.

The chain links TRBV7-9 to TRBJ1-2; tentatively, D is TRBD1 (5 bases). The germline V gene has CDR1 SEHNR and CDR2 FQNEAQ (reference sequence). The CDR3 length is 12 residues. V was trimmed by 4 bases and J by 6 bases, leaving 9 bases between them. As DNA, the CDR3 is TGTGCCAGCAGCTCAAGGGGAGATGGCTACACCTTC. Its protein is CASSSRGDGYTF.

The sample holds one count of this clone. V is TRBV6-5 and J is TRBJ2-1, with TRBD2 as a possible D gene (6 bases). CDR1 and CDR2 from the germline V gene are MNHEY and SVGAGI. V was pared by 7 bases and J by 1 base, with 14 bases between. The CDR3 loop spans 15 amino acids. CDR3 nucleotides: TGTGCCAGCACCCGCGGGGCGAGGTCCTACAATGAGCAGTTCTTC. Encoded protein: CASTRGARSYNEQFF.

The V and J genes are TRBV5-6 and TRBJ1-5; 11 nucleotides agree with TRBD1. This CDR3 is 16 amino acids long. J lost 8 bases, V lost 2 bases, and 9 bases had no gene match. Per the germline V gene, CDR1 is SGHDT and CDR2 is YYEEEE. The CDR3 here is CASSFTGTGGTKPQHF. As DNA, the CDR3 is TGTGCCAGCAGCTTTACCGGGACAGGGGGTACTAAGCCCCAGCATTTT.

The chain employs TRBV11-2 and TRBJ2-3, with D unclear. This CDR3 has 14 amino acids. Trimming removed 2 bases at V and 2 bases at J, with 8 bases between. Germline assignment: CDR1 SGHAT and CDR2 FQNNGV. The CDR3 region is CASSLITNTDTQYF. The CDR3 region has the DNA TGTGCCAGCAGCTTAATCACGAACACAGATACGCAGTATTTT. Full variable domain (remainder filled in from reference TRBV11-2 and TRBJ2-3): EAGVAQSPRYKIIEKRQSVAFWCNPISGHATLYWYQQILGQGPKLLIQFQNNGVVDDSQLPKDRFSAERLKGVDSTLKIQPAKLEDSAVYLCASSLITNTDTQYFGPGTRLTVL.

The V gene is TRBV7-2, the J gene TRBJ2-2; weak D call: TRBD2 (5 bases). Trimming left V 4 bases short and J 1 base short, with 10 bases between. Germline CDR1 is SGHTA and CDR2 is FQGNSA. The CDR3 spans 15 residues. This CDR3 reads CASSSGGVNTGELFF. CDR3 nucleotide sequence: TGTGCCAGCAGCTCCGGAGGTGTGAACACCGGGGAGCTGTTTTTT.